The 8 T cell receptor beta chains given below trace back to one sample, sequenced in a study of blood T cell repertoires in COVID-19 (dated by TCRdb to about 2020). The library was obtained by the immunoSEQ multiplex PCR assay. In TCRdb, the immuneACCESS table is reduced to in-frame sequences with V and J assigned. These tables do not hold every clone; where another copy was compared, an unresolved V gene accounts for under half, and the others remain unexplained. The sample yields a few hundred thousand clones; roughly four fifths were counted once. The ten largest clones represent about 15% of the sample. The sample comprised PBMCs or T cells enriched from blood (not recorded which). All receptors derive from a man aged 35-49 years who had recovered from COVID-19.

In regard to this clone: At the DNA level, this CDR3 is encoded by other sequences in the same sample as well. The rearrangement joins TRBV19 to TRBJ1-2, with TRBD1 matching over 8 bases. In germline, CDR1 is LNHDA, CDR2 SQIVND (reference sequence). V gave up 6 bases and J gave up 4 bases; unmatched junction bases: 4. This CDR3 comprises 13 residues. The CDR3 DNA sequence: TGTGCCAGTAGCTCGGGACAGGCCTATGGCTACACCTTC. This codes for CASSSGQAYGYTF.

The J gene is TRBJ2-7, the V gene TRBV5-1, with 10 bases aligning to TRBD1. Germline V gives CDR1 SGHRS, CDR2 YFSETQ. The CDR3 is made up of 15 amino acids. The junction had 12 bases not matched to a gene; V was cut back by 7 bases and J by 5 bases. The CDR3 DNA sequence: TGCGCCAGCTCCCCGTTAGGGACAGGGGCGGACGAGCAGTACTTC. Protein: CASSPLGTGADEQYF.

The CDR3 spells CASSFMRAVSYEQYF. The CDR3 DNA is TGCGCCAGCAGCTTCATGCGTGCGGTCTCCTACGAGCAGTACTTC. The gene calls are TRBV5-1 and TRBJ2-7, with D unresolved. The germline gives CDR1 SGHRS, CDR2 YFSETQ. The CDR3 runs 15 residues. The V end lost 2 bases, the J end lost 0 bases, and 12 bases lay between the germline ends.

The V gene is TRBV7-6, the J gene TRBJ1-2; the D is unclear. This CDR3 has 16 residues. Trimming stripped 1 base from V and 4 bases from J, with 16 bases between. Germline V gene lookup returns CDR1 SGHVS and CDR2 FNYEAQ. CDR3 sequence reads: CASSLESSVLPYGYTF. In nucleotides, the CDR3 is TGTGCCAGCAGCTTAGAGTCCAGTGTTCTCCCCTATGGCTACACCTTC.

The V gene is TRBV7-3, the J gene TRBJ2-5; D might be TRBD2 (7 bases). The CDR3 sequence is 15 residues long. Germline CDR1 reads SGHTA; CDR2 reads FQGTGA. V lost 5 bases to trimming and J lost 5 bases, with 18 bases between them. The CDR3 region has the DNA TGTGCCAGCAGCCCCACGGGGGGCGCCGGGGAGACCCAGTACTTC. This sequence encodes CASSPTGGAGETQYF.

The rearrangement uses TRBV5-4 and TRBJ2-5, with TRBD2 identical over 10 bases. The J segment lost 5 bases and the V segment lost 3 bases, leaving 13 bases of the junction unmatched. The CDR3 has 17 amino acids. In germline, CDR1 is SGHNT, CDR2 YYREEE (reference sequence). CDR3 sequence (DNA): TGTGCCAGCAGCTCCAGCGGGAGGGCCCTTCTAGCGGAGACCCAGTACTTC. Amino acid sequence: CASSSSGRALLAETQYF.

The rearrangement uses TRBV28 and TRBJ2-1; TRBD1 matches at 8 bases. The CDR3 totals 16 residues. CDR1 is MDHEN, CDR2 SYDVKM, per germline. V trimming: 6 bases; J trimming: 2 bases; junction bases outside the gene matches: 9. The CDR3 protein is CASRVSDRAPYNEQFF. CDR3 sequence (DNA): TGTGCCAGCAGGGTTTCGGACAGGGCCCCCTACAATGAGCAGTTCTTC. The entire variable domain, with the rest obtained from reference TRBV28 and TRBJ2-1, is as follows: DVKVTQSSRYLVKRTGEKVFLECVQDMDHENMFWYRQDPGLGLRLIYFSYDVKMKEKGDIPEGYSVSREKKERFSLILESASTNQTSMYLCASRVSDRAPYNEQFFGPGTRLTVL.

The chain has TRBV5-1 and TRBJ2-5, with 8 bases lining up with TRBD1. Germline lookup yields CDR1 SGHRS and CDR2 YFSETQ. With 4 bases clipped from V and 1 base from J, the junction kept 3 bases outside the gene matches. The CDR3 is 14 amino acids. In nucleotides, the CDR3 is TGCGCCAGCAGCCCGACAGGGGTCCAAGAGACCCAGTACTTC. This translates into CASSPTGVQETQYF.